A few counts support the clone carrying this T cell receptor beta chain. Its antigen is still unknown. Between the trimmed V and J ends, which lost 5 bases and 5 bases, there was a span of 15 bases. This CDR3 is built from 14 residues. The germline V gene encodes CDR1 SGHTA and CDR2 FQGTGA. The sample comes from a study of CD8 T cells in ankylosing spondylitis. Findings and limits, study-wide: Disease-linked clones reportedly concentrated significantly in matched ankylosing spondylitis synovial fluid. Past studies reported some motif variants in reactive arthritis synovial fluid and blood. A TCR beta motif of several highly homologous variants seemed to mark ankylosing spondylitis blood.

5'-RACE, quantitative and with molecular barcodes, yielded the TCR beta libraries. One entry per CDR3 protein results from TCRdb running MiXCR on the 5' RACE reads. The sample has roughly 120,000 distinct CDR3 sequences, approximately 15% seen once. The sequenced sample was blood, either unsorted or a sorted T cell fraction (not recorded which). The source of this sequence is a female donor with ankylosing spondylitis or in good health (not recorded which). This chain links TRBV7-3 with TRBJ1-2, with a tentative D call TRBD1 (6 bases). The CDR3 here is CASSLGGAGYGYTF. In DNA, the CDR3 is TGTGCCAGCAGCCTGGGGGGGGCGGGTTATGGCTACACCTTC.